This T cell receptor beta chain was retrieved from a study of T-cell reconstitution after alpha-beta-depleted transplantation in children. The CDR3 is 15 amino acids. Per germline, CDR1 LGHNA and CDR2 YSLEER. V was trimmed by 0 bases and J by 4 bases, leaving 12 bases between them. As it was prepared, the TCRbeta library received unique molecular identifiers. MiXCR, applied by TCRdb to the PCR reads, yields one record per CDR3 protein. Seen here are 490,000 or so distinct CDR3 sequences, around 13% observed once, and the top ten hold about 5.4%. This chain links TRBV4-3 with TRBJ2-5; D is perhaps TRBD1 (6 bases). This sequence originates from a human donor who donated a stem cell graft to a child with combined immunodeficiency. The specimen was PBMCs from the stem cell graft donor, collected from the stem cell graft. For the CDR3, the DNA is TGCGCCAGCAGCCAAGATCCGGGCAGGGGAGAGACCCAGTACTTC. This encodes CASSQDPGRGETQYF.